One and the same sample provided the 5 T cell receptor beta chains below, sequenced in a study of blood T cell repertoires in COVID-19 (TCRdb year 2020). Libraries were built with the immunoSEQ multiplex PCR assay. TCRdb holds this immuneACCESS table with in-frame rearrangements only. Some clones are missing; in checked studies, unresolved V genes explain under half, and the rest has no known cause. This sample lists roughly 250,000 clones; over 75% were detected once. 2.4% of the sample lies in the top ten. Input material: PBMCs or T cells enriched from blood (not recorded which). The receptors originated from a woman aged 18-29 years who had recovered from COVID-19.

The rearrangement joins TRBV7-6 to TRBJ1-4, with TRBD1 matching over 10 bases. V dropped 5 bases and J dropped 7; count of bases not matched to a gene: 7. Germline values: CDR1 SGHVS, CDR2 FNYEAQ. There are 15 residues in the CDR3. The CDR3 sequence: CASSERDRGFEKLFF. The CDR3 nucleotides are TGTGCCAGCAGCGAACGGGACAGGGGATTTGAAAAACTGTTTTTT.

The chain has TRBV6-1 and TRBJ2-3; D call uncertain. The CDR3 runs to 15 residues. V was cut by 0 bases and J by 1 base, with 8 bases left in between. Germline values: CDR1 MNHNS, CDR2 SASEGT. The CDR3 is CASSEAPVRTDTQYF. CDR3 DNA sequence: TGTGCCAGCAGTGAAGCACCGGTACGCACAGATACGCAGTATTTT.

The chain combines TRBV5-1 with TRBJ2-6; D might be TRBD1 (5 bases). The ends were cut back, 0 bases at V and 0 bases at J, with 7 bases in the middle. The CDR3 is made up of 16 amino acids. Germline V CDR1 and CDR2: SGHRS, YFSETQ. This chain's CDR3 is CASSLGQISGANVLTF. CDR3 nucleotides: TGCGCCAGCAGCTTGGGACAGATCTCTGGGGCCAACGTCCTGACTTTC.

V is TRBV5-1 and J is TRBJ2-7; D unclear. The ends were cut back, 4 bases at V and 4 bases at J, with 15 bases in the middle. The CDR3 length is 14 residues. The V gene's germline CDR1 is SGHRS and CDR2 YFSETQ. The CDR3: CASSPSNHQYEQYF. Written as DNA, the CDR3 is TGCGCCAGCAGCCCTAGTAATCACCAGTACGAGCAGTACTTC.

The chain uses TRBV19 and TRBJ1-1; the D gene is possibly TRBD1 (5 bases). This CDR3 is 14 amino acids long. Between the trimmed V and J ends, which lost 4 bases and 4 bases, there was a span of 13 bases. Germline V CDR1 and CDR2: LNHDA, SQIVND (reference sequence). The CDR3 DNA reads TGTGCCAGTAGTAGCGCGGCGGGGGGCACTGAAGCTTTCTTT. Its protein product is CASSSAAGGTEAFF.